The sequence of this T cell receptor (beta chain) was determined in a study of OX40 agonist ivuxolimab in advanced cancers. As for the study in general: Clinicians treated patients with ivuxolimab, an agonistic anti-OX40 (CD134) antibody. Of the patients, three showed partial responses, one with hepatocellular carcinoma and two with cutaneous melanoma.

Per germline, CDR1 SGHVS and CDR2 FQNEAQ. This CDR3 is 14 amino acids long. Trimming left V 1 base short and J 7 bases short, with 11 bases between. The table came from immunoSEQ multiplex PCR; TCRdb's copy has only in-frame clones and leaves some out. The top ten clones hold roughly 0.61% of a sample with 73,000 or so clones, 70% to 90% of them seen once. A remark on this clone: Its antigen is currently unknown.

Study results and caveats: With doses of 0.1 to 3.0 mg/kg, CD4+ and CD8+ blood T cells had undergone clonal expansion by week 6. Antigen specificity of clonally expanded peripheral T cells was not established.

This material consisted of CD4+ or CD8+ T cells sorted from blood, taken in a trial of the OX40 agonist ivuxolimab. This sequence joins TRBV7-8 and TRBJ1-5; unclear D gene. This clonotype was sampled from an adult with an advanced solid tumor such as melanoma, head and neck, liver or kidney cancer. The CDR3 DNA sequence: TGTGCCAGCAGCTTAGTTCCAGCCACCCAGCCCCAGCATTTT. It codes for CASSLVPATQPQHF.